This is a list of T cell receptor beta chains from one sample in a study of lymphopenia after photon versus proton radiotherapy. Profiled with immunoSEQ multiplex PCR; TCRdb holds only in-frame clones, not every one. The sample records approximately 16,000 clones, around 83% being singletons. This sample comprised peripheral blood, obtained from a patient treated with proton-based radiotherapy. These receptors all stem from a man between 65 and 85 years old with pancreatic cancer. Each CDR3 is given with its conserved first and last residue. D genes are given only for firm matches. The size field is filled for only some rows; it gives once, few, many or a size class.

abundance	v_gene	d_gene	j_gene	CDR3aa	CDR3nt
-	TRBV30	TRBD1	TRBJ2-2	CGRGTGLPGELFF	TGCGGACGGGGGACAGGGTTACCCGGGGAGCTGTTTTTT
medium-sized	TRBV27	-	TRBJ2-7	CASSGQSSSYEQYF	TGTGCCAGCAGTGGACAGTCTAGCTCCTACGAGCAGTACTTC
-	TRBV7-2	TRBD1	TRBJ1-5	CASSRQGGNQPQHF	TGTGCCAGCAGCCGACAGGGGGGGAATCAGCCCCAGCATTTT
-	TRBV2	-	TRBJ2-1	CASVVEDRTYNEQFF	TGTGCCAGCGTGGTAGAGGACCGAACCTACAATGAGCAGTTCTTC
-	TRBV29-1	-	TRBJ2-7	CSVVSGGYEQYF	TGCAGCGTTGTATCTGGGGGCTACGAGCAGTACTTC
-	TRBV29-1	TRBD1	TRBJ2-3	CSVEGTGESTDTQYF	TGCAGCGTTGAAGGGACAGGGGAAAGCACAGATACGCAGTATTTT
-	TRBV2	-	TRBJ1-2	CASSSRPRSGGYTF	TGTGCCAGCAGCTCTCGGCCCCGATCGGGGGGCTACACCTTC
-	TRBV27	-	TRBJ2-2	CASGAGTGLLGELFF	TGTGCCAGCGGTGCGGGGACGGGGCTTCTCGGGGAGCTGTTTTTT
-	TRBV5-1	-	TRBJ2-7	CASSPRPGSYEQYF	TGCGCCAGCAGCCCCAGGCCGGGCTCCTACGAGCAGTACTTC
-	TRBV2	-	TRBJ1-4	CASSGRGGEKLFF	TGTGCCAGCAGTGGTAGGGGTGGCGAAAAACTGTTTTTT
-	TRBV14	-	TRBJ1-6	CASSEGRYNSPLHF	TGTGCCAGCAGCGAGGGACGGTATAATTCACCCCTCCACTTT
-	TRBV28	-	TRBJ1-4	CASSLRSAWGRGEKLFF	TGTGCCAGCAGTTTAAGGTCTGCATGGGGGAGGGGTGAAAAACTGTTTTTT
-	TRBV5-1	-	TRBJ1-2	CASSLTGLQGYTF	TGCGCCAGCAGCTTAACAGGGCTGCAGGGCTACACCTTC
-	TRBV19	-	TRBJ2-3	CASSKNQGGGNTQYF	TGTGCCAGTAGTAAAAACCAGGGGGGAGGAAATACGCAGTATTTT
once	TRBV9	-	TRBJ1-1	CASSPQTEVSEAFF	TGTGCCAGCAGCCCCCAGACAGAGGTGTCTGAAGCTTTCTTT